The sequence of this T cell receptor (beta chain) was determined in a study of shared clonotypes between healthy human individuals. Study observations and caveats: Genetic and exposure-history diversity was limited by the few donors.

The CDR3 is made up of 13 amino acids. Germline loops: CDR1 SGHNT, CDR2 YYREEE (reference sequence). To note about this clone: The antigen remains undetermined. A far larger clone is a single base away, which makes a read error likely.

The assay was immunoSEQ multiplex PCR, and TCRdb's table has in-frame clones only and misses some. The table shows about half a million clones, with roughly three quarters occurring only once. Sequences were obtained from PBMCs. The chain has TRBV5-4 and TRBJ2-7; D is possibly TRBD2 (6 bases). This clonotype originated in a woman aged 40 to 50 in good health. Some clones in this sample may be carry-over from other donors' samples. DNA for the CDR3: TGTGCCAGCGGCTTGGGACTTACCTACGAGCAGTACTTC. Protein sequence: CASGLGLTYEQYF. The full variable domain, in which reference TRBV5-4 and TRBJ2-7 provide the parts outside the CDR3, is ETGVTQSPTHLIKTRGQQVTLRCSSQSGHNTVSWYQQALGQGPQFIFQYYREEENGRGNFPPRFSGLQFPNYSSELNVNALELDDSALYLCASGLGLTYEQYFGPGTRLTVT.